The 21 T cell receptor beta chains below come from one sample, sequenced in a study of shared clonotypes between healthy human individuals. Sequenced by immunoSEQ multiplex PCR; TCRdb stores in-frame clones only, minus some. The data contain 2 million or so clones, 90% to 95% of them singletons. The specimen was naive CD4+ T cells sorted from blood. Specified subset: CD45RA+ positively selected. Receptors originate from a man aged 18 to 30 in good health.

Comment on this clone: One end of the junction varies from germline; a read error may be responsible. This chain uses TRBV7-7 with TRBJ2-2, with TRBD2 matching 7 bases. CDR1 and CDR2 (germline): SSHAT, FNYEAQ (reference sequence). This CDR3 has 15 residues. In DNA, the CDR3 is TGTGCTAGCAGCGTATTGGGCGGGAGTAACGGGGAGCTGTTTTTT. This gives the protein CASSVLGGSNGELFF.

DNA for the CDR3: TGTGCCAGCTCACCCCAAGGACAGGGTGATCGTGAAAAACTGTTTTTT. Translated: CASSPQGQGDREKLFF. The chain couples TRBV18 to TRBJ1-4; 8 positions match TRBD1. V trimming: 3 bases; J trimming: 7 bases; junction bases outside the gene matches: 10. Germline V gene sequence: CDR1 KGHSH, CDR2 LQKENI. The CDR3 length is 16 residues.

The chain combines TRBV10-1 with TRBJ2-3; D is undetermined. Trimming removed 2 bases at V and 8 bases at J, with 8 bases between. Germline V gene data show CDR1 as WNHNN and CDR2 as SYGVQD (reference sequence). The CDR3 covers 12 residues. This chain's CDR3 is CASSEGVGTQYF. In nucleotides, the CDR3 is TGCGCCAGCAGTGAGGGCGTTGGTACGCAGTATTTT.

The V gene is TRBV5-1, the J gene TRBJ2-1, with D perhaps matching TRBD2 (6 bases). This CDR3 is built from 16 residues. Trimming pared 3 bases from V and 8 bases from J, leaving 21 bases between. CDR1 SGHRS and CDR2 YFSETQ come from the germline V gene. In DNA, the CDR3 is TGCGCCAGCAGCTACCACCGGGGGAGATCGGGTTATGAGCAGTTCTTC. Encoded protein: CASSYHRGRSGYEQFF. Supplemented by reference TRBV5-1 and TRBJ2-1, the full variable domain reads KAGVTQTPRYLIKTRGQQVTLSCSPISGHRSVSWYQQTPGQGLQFLFEYFSETQRNKGNFPGRFSGRQFSNSRSEMNVSTLELGDSALYLCASSYHRGRSGYEQFFGPGTRLTVL.

The chain is built from TRBV29-1 and TRBJ2-5; 11 bases are a match to TRBD1. CDR1 is SQVTM and CDR2 is ANQGSEA in the germline V gene. CDR3 length: 13 residues. The DNA of the CDR3 is TGCGGGATGACCGGGACAGGGGGGGAGACCCAGTACTTC. Its translation: CGMTGTGGETQYF.

CDR3 nucleotide sequence: TGTGCCAGCAGTGACGCTAGCGGTGAGCAGTTCTTC. It specifies CASSDASGEQFF. The chain couples TRBV6-4 to TRBJ2-1; 7 bases agree with TRBD2. V dropped 2 bases and J dropped 9; count of bases not matched to a gene: 1. The V gene's germline CDR1 is MRHNA and CDR2 SNTAGT. The CDR3 consists of 12 residues.

V is TRBV5-1 and J is TRBJ2-5, with TRBD2 matching 7 bases. V was pared by 1 base and J by 5 bases, with 8 bases of the junction left unmatched. The CDR3 spans 15 residues. Germline V CDR1 and CDR2: SGHRS, YFSETQ. Written as DNA, the CDR3 is TGCGCCAGCAGCTTGCGGGGGGTACATGCGGAGACCCAGTACTTC. This codes for CASSLRGVHAETQYF.

The rearrangement uses TRBV6-6 and TRBJ2-5, with D tentatively TRBD2 (5 bases). Germline V CDR1 and CDR2: MNHNY, SVGAGI (reference sequence). The CDR3 spans 15 residues. Trimming took off 1 base at V and 5 bases at J, with 14 bases between the two ends. In nucleotides, the CDR3 is TGTGCCAGCAGTTACTATCTCTTCTCGGGGGAGACCCAGTACTTC. Translation: CASSYYLFSGETQYF.

This chain uses TRBV29-1 with TRBJ2-5; 15 bases agree with TRBD2. Trimming took 6 bases from V and 1 from J; bases not matched to a gene: 3. Germline V lookup: CDR1 SQVTM, CDR2 ANQGSEA. The CDR3 is made up of 15 amino acids. CDR3 in amino acids: CSVGTSGGSQETQYF. The CDR3 nucleotides are TGCAGCGTGGGGACTAGCGGGGGGTCCCAAGAGACCCAGTACTTC.

The chain has TRBV30 and TRBJ1-1; D call uncertain. The V gene's germline CDR1 is GTSNPN and CDR2 SVGIG (reference sequence). V was shortened by 2 bases and J by 5 bases, with 15 bases between the two germline ends. This CDR3 region has 14 residues. The CDR3 DNA sequence: TGTGCCTGGAGTACCGACGGTGGAGGGACTGAAGCTTTCTTT. Translated: CAWSTDGGGTEAFF. Combining the CDR3 with reference TRBV30 and TRBJ1-1 gives the whole variable domain SQTIHQWPATLVQPVGSPLSLECTVEGTSNPNLYWYRQAAGRGLQLLFYSVGIGQISSEVPQNLSASRPQDRQFILSSKKLLLSDSGFYLCAWSTDGGGTEAFFGQGTRLTVV.

This clone was observed once. CDR3 coding DNA: TGTGCCAGCAGCTTTGACCTTCAAGAGACCCAGTACTTC. It specifies CASSFDLQETQYF. The chain uses TRBV7-8 and TRBJ2-5; the D is unclear. Trimming left V 3 bases short and J 2 bases short, with 7 bases between. Germline CDR1 SGHVS, CDR2 FQNEAQ. CDR3 length: 13 amino acids.

The chain uses TRBV7-2 and TRBJ1-2; 10 bases align to TRBD1. The trim removed 0 bases at V and 5 bases at J, leaving 6 bases unmatched. Per germline, CDR1 SGHTA and CDR2 FQGNSA. The CDR3 contains 16 residues. The CDR3 sequence: CASSLALGQGVYGYTF. Written as DNA, the CDR3 is TGTGCCAGCAGCTTAGCGCTAGGACAGGGGGTGTATGGCTACACCTTC.

V is TRBV19 and J is TRBJ1-5; TRBD1 matches at 11 bases. The CDR3 runs 15 residues. Trimming cost V 5 bases and J 4 bases; bases outside gene matches: 4. Looked up from germline, CDR1 is LNHDA and CDR2 is SQIVND (reference sequence). The CDR3 loop reads CASSRTGGTNQPQHF. CDR3 nucleotides: TGTGCCAGTAGTCGGACAGGGGGCACTAATCAGCCCCAGCATTTT.

The V gene is TRBV11-1, the J gene TRBJ1-4; D unclear. CDR1 and CDR2 (germline): SGHAT, FQDESV (reference sequence). The V and J ends lost 5 bases and 7 bases respectively, with 20 bases between them. The CDR3 extends over 16 amino acids. The CDR3 protein is CASSPGFGDGSEKLFF. CDR3 sequence (DNA): TGTGCCAGCAGCCCGGGTTTTGGCGATGGAAGTGAAAAACTGTTTTTT.

The chain recombines TRBV15 with TRBJ2-5; D not certain. The germline gives CDR1 LNHNV, CDR2 YYDKDF (reference sequence). The CDR3 is 20 residues long. V shed 5 bases and J shed 7 bases, with 35 bases lying between them. CDR3 residues: CATSDSPLGSSSVSGGTQYF. The CDR3 nucleotides are TGTGCCACCAGCGACTCCCCACTGGGGTCTAGTTCGGTCTCGGGCGGGACCCAGTACTTC.

This chain connects TRBV2 to TRBJ1-4; maybe TRBD1 (6 bases). The CDR3 has 14 amino acids. Germline V lookup: CDR1 SNHLY, CDR2 FYNNEI. Trimming shortened V by 6 bases and J by 6 bases, and 14 bases separated the two germline ends. In DNA, the CDR3 is TGTGCCAGCAGAGCAGGGGCGTCGGATGAAAAACTGTTTTTT. Translation: CASRAGASDEKLFF.

The chain combines TRBV5-5 with TRBJ2-5, with D possibly called TRBD1 or TRBD2 (5 bases each). Trimming pared 4 bases from V and 5 bases from J, leaving 12 bases between. CDR3 length: 13 amino acids. Germline CDR1 is SGHKS and CDR2 is YYEKEE (reference sequence). This CDR3 reads CASSPSGPETQYF. Written as DNA, the CDR3 is TGTGCCAGCAGCCCTTCGGGGCCCGAGACCCAGTACTTC.

This chain connects TRBV19 to TRBJ1-3, with 7 bases identical to TRBD1. Germline CDR1 is LNHDA and CDR2 is SQIVND (reference sequence). The CDR3 is made up of 16 amino acids. V trimming: 9 bases; J trimming: 0 bases; junction bases outside the gene matches: 11. The CDR3 sequence: CASSPPTGTSGNTIYF. DNA for the CDR3: TGTGCCAGCAGTCCTCCGACAGGGACCTCTGGAAACACCATATATTTT.

This clone showed up just once. The rearrangement uses TRBV18 and TRBJ2-1; 9 bases align to TRBD1. Looked up from germline, CDR1 is KGHSH and CDR2 is LQKENI. V lost 4 bases and J lost 10; bases outside the gene matches: 8. The length of the CDR3 is 14 residues. The CDR3 DNA is TGTGCCAGCTCACAGGGACAGGGCGAGTCCGAGCAGTTCTTC. Amino acids: CASSQGQGESEQFF.

The J gene is TRBJ2-5, the V gene TRBV5-4; possible D gene TRBD1, 6 bases. This CDR3 spans 15 amino acids. Trimming pared 1 base from V and 2 bases from J, leaving 12 bases between. Germline CDR1 and CDR2: SGHNT and YYREEE (reference sequence). For the CDR3, the DNA is TGTGCCAGCAGCTTGACACAGGGTATACAAGAGACCCAGTACTTC. It encodes CASSLTQGIQETQYF.

V and J are TRBV5-6 and TRBJ2-3; TRBD1 aligns across 7 bases. This CDR3 is built from 16 residues. After removal of 4 bases from V and 1 base from J, the junction contained 9 bases not matched to a gene. Germline assignment: CDR1 SGHDT and CDR2 YYEEEE. The CDR3 DNA sequence: TGTGCCAGCAGCCTAATTGACAGGGCCGGCACAGATACGCAGTATTTT. Translating it yields CASSLIDRAGTDTQYF.